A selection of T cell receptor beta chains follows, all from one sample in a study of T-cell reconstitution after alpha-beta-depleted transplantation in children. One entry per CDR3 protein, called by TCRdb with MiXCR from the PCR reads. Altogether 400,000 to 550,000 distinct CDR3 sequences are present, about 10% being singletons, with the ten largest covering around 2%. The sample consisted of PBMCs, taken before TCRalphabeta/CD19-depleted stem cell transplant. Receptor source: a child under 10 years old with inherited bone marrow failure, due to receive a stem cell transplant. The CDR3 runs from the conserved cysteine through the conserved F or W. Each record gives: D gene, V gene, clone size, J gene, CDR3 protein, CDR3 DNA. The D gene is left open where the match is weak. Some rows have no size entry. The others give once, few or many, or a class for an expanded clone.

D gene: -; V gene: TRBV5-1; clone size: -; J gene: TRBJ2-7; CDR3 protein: CASSWSGAAYEQYF; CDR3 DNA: TGCGCCAGCAGCTGGTCGGGGGCGGCCTACGAGCAGTACTTC
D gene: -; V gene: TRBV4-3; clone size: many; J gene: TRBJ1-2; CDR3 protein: CASSQESLGYGYTF; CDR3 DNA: TGCGCCAGCAGCCAAGAATCCCTGGGCTATGGCTACACCTTC
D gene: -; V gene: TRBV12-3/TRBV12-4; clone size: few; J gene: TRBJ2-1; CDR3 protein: CASGYPYNEQFF; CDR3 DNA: TGTGCCAGCGGCTACCCCTACAATGAGCAGTTCTTC
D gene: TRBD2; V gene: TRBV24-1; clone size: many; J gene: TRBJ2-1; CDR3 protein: CATSAQSGSSYNEQFF; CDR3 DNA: TGTGCCACCAGTGCCCAAAGCGGGAGCTCCTACAATGAGCAGTTCTTC
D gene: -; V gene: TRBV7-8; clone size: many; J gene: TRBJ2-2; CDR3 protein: CASSLLDQGAVRELFF; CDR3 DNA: TGTGCCAGCAGCTTACTTGACCAAGGGGCGGTGAGGGAGCTGTTTTTT
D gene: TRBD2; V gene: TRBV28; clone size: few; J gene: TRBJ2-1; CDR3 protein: CASSPYPAGGFNEQFF; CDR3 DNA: TGTGCCAGCAGTCCCTATCCAGCGGGAGGTTTCAATGAGCAGTTCTTC
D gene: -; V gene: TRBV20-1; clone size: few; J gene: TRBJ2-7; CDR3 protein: CSAPGTSYEQYF; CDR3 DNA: TGCAGTGCTCCAGGGACTTCCTACGAGCAGTACTTC
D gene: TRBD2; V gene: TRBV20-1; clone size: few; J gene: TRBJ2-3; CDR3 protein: CSASLTSGSGDTQYF; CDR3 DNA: TGCAGTGCTAGTTTGACTAGCGGGAGTGGGGATACGCAGTATTTT
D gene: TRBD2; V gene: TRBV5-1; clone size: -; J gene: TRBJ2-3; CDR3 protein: CASSSIRTSVHTQYF; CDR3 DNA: TGCGCCAGCAGCTCGATTCGGACTAGCGTGCATACGCAGTATTTT
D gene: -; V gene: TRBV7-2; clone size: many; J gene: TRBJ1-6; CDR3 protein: CASSLLVVPYNSPLHF; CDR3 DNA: TGTGCCAGCAGCTTACTAGTGGTGCCCTATAATTCACCCCTCCACTTT
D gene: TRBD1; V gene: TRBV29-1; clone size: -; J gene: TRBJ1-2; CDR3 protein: CSVEEGANNYGYTF; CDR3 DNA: TGCAGCGTTGAGGAGGGGGCGAATAACTATGGCTACACCTTC
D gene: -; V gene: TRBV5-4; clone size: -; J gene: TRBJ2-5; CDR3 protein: CASSPGYRETQYF; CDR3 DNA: TGTGCCAGCAGCCCAGGGTACCGAGAGACCCAGTACTTC
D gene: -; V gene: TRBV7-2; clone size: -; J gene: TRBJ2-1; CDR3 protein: CASSLAFGQDYNEQFF; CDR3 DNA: TGTGCCAGCAGCTTAGCGTTCGGGCAGGACTACAATGAGCAGTTCTTC